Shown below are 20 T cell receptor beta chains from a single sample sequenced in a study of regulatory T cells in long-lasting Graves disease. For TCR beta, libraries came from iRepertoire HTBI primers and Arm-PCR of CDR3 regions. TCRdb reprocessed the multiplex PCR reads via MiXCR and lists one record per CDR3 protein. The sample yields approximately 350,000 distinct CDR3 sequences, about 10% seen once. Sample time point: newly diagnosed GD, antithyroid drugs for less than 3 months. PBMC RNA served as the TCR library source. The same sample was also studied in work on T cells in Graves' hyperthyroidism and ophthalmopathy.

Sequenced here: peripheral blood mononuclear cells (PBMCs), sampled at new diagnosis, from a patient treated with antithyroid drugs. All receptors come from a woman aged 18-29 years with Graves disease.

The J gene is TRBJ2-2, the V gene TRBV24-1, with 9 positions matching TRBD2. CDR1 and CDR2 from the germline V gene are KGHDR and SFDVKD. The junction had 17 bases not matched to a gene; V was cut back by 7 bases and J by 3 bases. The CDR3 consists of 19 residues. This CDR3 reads CATSSRSGRKFVDTGELFF. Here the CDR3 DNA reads TGTGCCACCAGCTCCAGAAGCGGGAGGAAATTTGTAGACACCGGGGAGCTGTTTTTT.

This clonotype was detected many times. This CDR3 is CASTQPGASNQPQHF. CDR3 DNA: TGTGCCAGCACCCAGCCGGGGGCGAGCAATCAGCCCCAGCATTTT. The V gene is TRBV5-8, the J gene TRBJ1-5; perhaps TRBD1 as D (6 bases). The length of the CDR3 is 15 residues. Trimming took 6 bases from V and 1 from J, leaving 14 bases between them. The V gene's germline CDR1 is SGHTS and CDR2 YDEGEE.

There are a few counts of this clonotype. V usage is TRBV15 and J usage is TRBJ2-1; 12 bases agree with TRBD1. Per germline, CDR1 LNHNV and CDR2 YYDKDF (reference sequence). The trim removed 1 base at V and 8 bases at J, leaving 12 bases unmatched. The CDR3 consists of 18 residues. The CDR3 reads CATSRALGGDRGHDEQFF. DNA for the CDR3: TGTGCCACCAGCAGAGCCTTAGGGGGGGACAGGGGGCATGATGAGCAGTTCTTC.

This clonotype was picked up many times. The CDR3 loop reads CASSSGYTKPSGGYTF. In DNA form, the CDR3 reads TGTGCCAGCAGTTCCGGTTACACTAAACCGAGCGGAGGCTACACCTTC. The chain recombines TRBV12-3 or TRBV12-4 with TRBJ1-2; D remains ambiguous. The CDR3 length is 16 residues. V lost 4 bases and J 8 bases, leaving 23 bases between the germline ends.

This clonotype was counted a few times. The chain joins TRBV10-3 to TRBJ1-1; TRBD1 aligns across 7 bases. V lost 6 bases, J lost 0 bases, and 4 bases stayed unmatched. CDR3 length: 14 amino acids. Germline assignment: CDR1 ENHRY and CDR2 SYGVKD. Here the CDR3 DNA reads TGTGCCATCAGGGGGACAGCCATGAACACTGAAGCTTTCTTT. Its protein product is CAIRGTAMNTEAFF.

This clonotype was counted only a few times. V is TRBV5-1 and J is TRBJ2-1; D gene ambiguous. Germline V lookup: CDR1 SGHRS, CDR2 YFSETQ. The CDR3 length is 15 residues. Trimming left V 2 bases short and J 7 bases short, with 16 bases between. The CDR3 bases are TGCGCCAGCAGCTTTAGACAATCAAGCCGAAATGAGCAGTTCTTC. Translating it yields CASSFRQSSRNEQFF.

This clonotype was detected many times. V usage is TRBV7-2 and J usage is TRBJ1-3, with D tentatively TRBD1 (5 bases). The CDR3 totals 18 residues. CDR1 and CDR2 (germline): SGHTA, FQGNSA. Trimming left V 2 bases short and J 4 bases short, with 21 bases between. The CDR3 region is CASSLPRTGSGEGNTIYF. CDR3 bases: TGTGCCAGCAGCTTACCGCGAACCGGATCGGGGGAAGGAAACACCATATATTTT.

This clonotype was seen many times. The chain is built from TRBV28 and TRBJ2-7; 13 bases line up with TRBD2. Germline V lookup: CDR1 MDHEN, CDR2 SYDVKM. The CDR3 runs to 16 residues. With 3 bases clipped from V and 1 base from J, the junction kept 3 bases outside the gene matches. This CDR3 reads CASSLGLAGSSYEQYV. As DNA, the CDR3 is TGTGCCAGCAGTTTGGGACTAGCGGGGTCGTCCTACGAGCAGTACGTC.

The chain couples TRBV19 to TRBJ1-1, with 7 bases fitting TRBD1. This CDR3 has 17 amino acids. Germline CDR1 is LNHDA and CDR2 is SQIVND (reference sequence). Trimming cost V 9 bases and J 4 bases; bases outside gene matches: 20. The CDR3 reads CASRTSSEGAGGTEAFF. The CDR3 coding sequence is TGTGCCAGCCGAACCTCATCCGAGGGGGCAGGGGGCACTGAAGCTTTCTTT.

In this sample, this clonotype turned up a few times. The chain's CDR3 is CASRGGQEQYV. The DNA of the CDR3 is TGTGCCAGCAGAGGCGGACAGGAGCAGTACGTC. The chain uses TRBV6-2 or TRBV6-3 and TRBJ2-7; weak D call: TRBD1 (6 bases). The germline CDR1 and CDR2 sequences are MNHEY and SVGEGT. V was clipped by 6 bases and J by 7 bases, with 10 bases between them. The CDR3 length is 11 residues.

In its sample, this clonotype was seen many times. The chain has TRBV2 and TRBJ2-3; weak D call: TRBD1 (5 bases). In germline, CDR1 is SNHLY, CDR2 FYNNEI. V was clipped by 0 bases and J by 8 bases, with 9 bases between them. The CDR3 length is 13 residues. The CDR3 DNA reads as TGTGCCAGCAGTGAAGCCGGGCAGGGTACGCAGTATTTT. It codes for CASSEAGQGTQYF.

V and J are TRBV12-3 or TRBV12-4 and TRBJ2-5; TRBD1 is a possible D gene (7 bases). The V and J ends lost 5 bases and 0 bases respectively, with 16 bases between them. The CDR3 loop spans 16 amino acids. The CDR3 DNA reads TGTGCCAGCAGTCCAGGGGCAGGGGGGTACCAAGAGACCCAGTACTTC. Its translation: CASSPGAGGYQETQYF.

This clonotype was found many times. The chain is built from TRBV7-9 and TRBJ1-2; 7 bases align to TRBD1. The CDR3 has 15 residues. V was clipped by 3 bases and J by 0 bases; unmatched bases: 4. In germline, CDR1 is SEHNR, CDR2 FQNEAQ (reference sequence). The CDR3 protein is CASSFGTDPNYGYTF. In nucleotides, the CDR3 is TGTGCCAGCAGCTTCGGGACAGACCCTAACTATGGCTACACCTTC.

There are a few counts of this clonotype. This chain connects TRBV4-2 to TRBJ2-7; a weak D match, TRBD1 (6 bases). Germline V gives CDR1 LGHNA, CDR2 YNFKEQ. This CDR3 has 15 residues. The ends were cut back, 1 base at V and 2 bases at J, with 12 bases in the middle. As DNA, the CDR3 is TGTGCCAGCAGCCAAGCCCGAGGGGGAACCTACGAGCAGTACTTC. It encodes CASSQARGGTYEQYF.

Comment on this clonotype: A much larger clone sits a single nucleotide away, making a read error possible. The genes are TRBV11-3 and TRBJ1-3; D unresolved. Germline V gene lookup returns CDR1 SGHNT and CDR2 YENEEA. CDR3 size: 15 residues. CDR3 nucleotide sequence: TGTGCCAGCAGCTTAGGTGGTCACTCTGGAAACACCATATGTTTT. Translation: CASSLGGHSGNTICF.

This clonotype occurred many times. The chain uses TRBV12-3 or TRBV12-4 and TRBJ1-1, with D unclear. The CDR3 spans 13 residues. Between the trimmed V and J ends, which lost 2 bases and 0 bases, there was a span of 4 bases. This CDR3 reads CASSLLMNTEAFF. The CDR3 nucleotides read TGTGCCAGCAGTTTACTGATGAACACTGAAGCTTTCTTT.

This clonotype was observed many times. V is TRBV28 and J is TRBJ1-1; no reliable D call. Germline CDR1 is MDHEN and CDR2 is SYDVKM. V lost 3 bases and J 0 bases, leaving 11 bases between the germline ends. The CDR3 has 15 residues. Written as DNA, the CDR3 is TGTGCCAGCAGTTTGGGCGGAATTGTGAACACTGAAGCTTTCTTT. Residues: CASSLGGIVNTEAFF.

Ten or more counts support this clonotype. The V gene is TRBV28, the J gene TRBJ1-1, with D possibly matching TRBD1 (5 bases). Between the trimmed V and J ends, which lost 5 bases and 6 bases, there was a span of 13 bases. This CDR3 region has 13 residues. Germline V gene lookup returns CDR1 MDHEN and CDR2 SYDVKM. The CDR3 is CASSPVGQAEAFF. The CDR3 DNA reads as TGTGCCAGCAGTCCGGTCGGACAAGCTGAAGCTTTCTTT.

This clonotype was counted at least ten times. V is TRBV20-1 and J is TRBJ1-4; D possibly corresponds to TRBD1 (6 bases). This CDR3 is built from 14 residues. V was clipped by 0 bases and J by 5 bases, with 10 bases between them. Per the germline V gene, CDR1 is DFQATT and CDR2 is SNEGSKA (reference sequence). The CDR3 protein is CSARDHQGNEKLFF. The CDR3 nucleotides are TGCAGTGCTAGAGATCACCAGGGGAATGAAAAACTGTTTTTT.

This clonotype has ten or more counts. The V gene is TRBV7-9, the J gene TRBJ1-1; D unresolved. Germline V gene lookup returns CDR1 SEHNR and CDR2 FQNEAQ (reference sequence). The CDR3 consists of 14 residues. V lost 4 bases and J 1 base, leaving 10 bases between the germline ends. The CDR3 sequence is CASSSRPSNTEAFF. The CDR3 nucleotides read TGTGCCAGCAGCTCACGGCCTTCGAACACTGAAGCTTTCTTT.